The clone carrying this T cell receptor (beta chain) was seen just once. Trimming removed 2 bases at V and 3 bases at J, with 9 bases between. Germline V lookup: CDR1 SEHNR, CDR2 FQNEAQ (reference sequence). The CDR3 has 14 amino acids. Method: immunoSEQ multiplex PCR; TCRdb's copy keeps in-frame clones and lacks some. The repertoire holds around 76,000 clones, with about 89% as singletons. The data stem from a study of OX40 agonist ivuxolimab in advanced cancers. The sequences come from CD4+ or CD8+ T cells sorted from blood, collected in a trial of the OX40 agonist ivuxolimab. The receptor's source is an adult with an advanced solid tumor such as melanoma, head and neck, liver or kidney cancer. V is TRBV7-9 and J is TRBJ2-3; a possible D gene is TRBD1 (5 bases). CDR3 region: CASSLLWTTDTQYF. CDR3 in DNA: TGTGCCAGCAGCTTACTATGGACAACAGATACGCAGTATTTT.